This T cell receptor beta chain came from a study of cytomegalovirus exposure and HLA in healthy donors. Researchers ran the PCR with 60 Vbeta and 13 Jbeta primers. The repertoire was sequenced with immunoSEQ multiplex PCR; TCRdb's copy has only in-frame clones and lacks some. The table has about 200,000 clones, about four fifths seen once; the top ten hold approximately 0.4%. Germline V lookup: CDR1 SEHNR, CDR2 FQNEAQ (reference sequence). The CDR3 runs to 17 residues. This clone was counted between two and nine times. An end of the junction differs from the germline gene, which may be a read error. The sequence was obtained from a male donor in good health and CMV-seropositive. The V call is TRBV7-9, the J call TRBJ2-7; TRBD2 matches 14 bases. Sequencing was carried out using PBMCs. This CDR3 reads CSSSTGGLAGVSYEQYF. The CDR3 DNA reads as TGTTCCAGCAGTACGGGGGGACTAGCGGGAGTATCCTACGAGCAGTACTTC.